The sequence of this T cell receptor beta chain was determined in a study of blood T cell repertoires in COVID-19. Study context: Italy, Spain and the United States were the sources of the convalescent and acute COVID-19 samples. The analysed material was cDNA or gDNA that came from T cells, B-cell-depleted T cells, or PBMCs.

The CDR3 is 15 amino acids. Per the germline V gene, CDR1 is SEHNR and CDR2 is FQNEAQ (reference sequence). V shed 5 bases and J shed 7 bases, with 17 bases lying between them. Original handling: Reference gene primer amplification gave nucleated cell count estimates. Using immunoSEQ multiplex PCR, the repertoire was profiled, and TCRdb retains in-frame clones only, with some absent. The V and J calls and the clone size are those of that table, but D and trimming were determined from the DNA. This sample has some 62,000 clones; around 80% occur once, and the top ten carry roughly 21%. The sequencing input was peripheral blood. The TCR sequence derives from a woman aged 80 or over with active or convalescent COVID-19. This chain connects TRBV7-9 to TRBJ1-4; D remains ambiguous. CDR3 coding DNA: TGTGCCAGCAGCCGTCCGGGCCGGGAGGCTGAAAAACTGTTTTTT. Amino acid sequence: CASSRPGREAEKLFF.